A single T cell receptor (beta chain) is shown here with its context. The antigen is unknown. Germline V gene sequence: CDR1 MNHNS, CDR2 SASEGT. Trimming pared 5 bases from V and 2 bases from J, leaving 7 bases between. CDR3 length: 13 amino acids. The data were obtained in a study of shared clonotypes between healthy human individuals. Study at large: Each donor's CD8 memory used one plate, CD8 naive two, each CD4 subset three.

Each cell subset's genomic DNA was divided evenly among several immunoSEQ plates. Original processing notes: Junction-only sequences without quality scores came from ImmunoSEQ, so filtering differed. Assay: immunoSEQ multiplex PCR; the TCRdb copy retains only in-frame clones and omits some. V and J calls plus clone size are reproduced from that table; the DNA served to infer D and trimming. The repertoire consists of more than 400,000 clones, with roughly 95% occurring once and the leading ten covering nearly 0.065%. Overall study findings and caveats: Of the naive CD4 clonotypes, approximately 5% were shared across a few donors.

Sample: naive CD4+ T cells sorted from blood. Subset meaning: CD45RA+ positively selected. The rearrangement joins TRBV6-1 to TRBJ1-5; D not certain. This receptor was taken from a woman in her thirties in good health. CDR3 protein: CASSIRGNQPQHF. In nucleotides, the CDR3 is TGTGCCAGCAGTATCCGGGGCAATCAGCCCCAGCATTTT.